The clone carrying this T cell receptor (beta chain) is a singleton in its sample. The sample is drawn from a study of identical twins. The V end was cut by 6 bases, the J end by 2 bases, with 15 bases between. Germline loops: CDR1 ENHRY, CDR2 SYGVKD. The CDR3 contains 15 residues. TCRdb reprocessed the 5' RACE reads via MiXCR and lists one record per CDR3 protein. The sample has 550,000 to 700,000 distinct CDR3 sequences; about 20% are singletons. The sample also formed part of further work on T cells expressing NK-cell markers. As that study records: The contribution of dominant NKG2C+ clonotypes to CD8+ T cells in a handful of donors was 1.0-7.0%.

The specimen sequenced was PBMCs. The TCR was taken from a woman aged 18-29 years in good health. The chain combines TRBV10-3 with TRBJ2-3, with D possibly being TRBD1 (6 bases). For the CDR3, the DNA is TGTGCCATCAGAGCCGACAGGCGAAACACAGATACGCAGTATTTT. Its translation is CAIRADRRNTDTQYF.